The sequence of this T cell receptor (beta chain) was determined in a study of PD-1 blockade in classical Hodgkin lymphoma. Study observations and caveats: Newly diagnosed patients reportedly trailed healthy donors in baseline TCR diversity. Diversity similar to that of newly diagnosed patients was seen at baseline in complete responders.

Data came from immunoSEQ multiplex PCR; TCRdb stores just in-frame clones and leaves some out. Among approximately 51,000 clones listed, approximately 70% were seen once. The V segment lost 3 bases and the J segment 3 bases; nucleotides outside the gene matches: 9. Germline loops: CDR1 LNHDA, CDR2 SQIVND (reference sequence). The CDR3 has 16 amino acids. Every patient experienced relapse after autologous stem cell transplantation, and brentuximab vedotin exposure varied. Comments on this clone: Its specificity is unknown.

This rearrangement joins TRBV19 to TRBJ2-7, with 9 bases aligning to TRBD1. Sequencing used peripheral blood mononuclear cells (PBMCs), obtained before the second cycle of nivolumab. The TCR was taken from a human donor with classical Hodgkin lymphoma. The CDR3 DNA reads TGTGCCAGTAGTATGTCCGGGACAGGGCAGATCTACGAGCAGTACTTC. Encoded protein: CASSMSGTGQIYEQYF.